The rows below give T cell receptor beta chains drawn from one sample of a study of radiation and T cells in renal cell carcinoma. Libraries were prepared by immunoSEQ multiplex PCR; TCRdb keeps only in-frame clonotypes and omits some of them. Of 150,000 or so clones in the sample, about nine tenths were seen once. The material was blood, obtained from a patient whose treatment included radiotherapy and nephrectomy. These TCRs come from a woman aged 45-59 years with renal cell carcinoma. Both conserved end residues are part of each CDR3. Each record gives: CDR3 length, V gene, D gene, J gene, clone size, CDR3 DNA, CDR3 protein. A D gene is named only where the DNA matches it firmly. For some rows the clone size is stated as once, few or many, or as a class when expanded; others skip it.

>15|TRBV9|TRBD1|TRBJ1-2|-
TGTGCCAGCAGCGTAGATACAGGGGGCGACTATGGCTACACCTTC
CASSVDTGGDYGYTF
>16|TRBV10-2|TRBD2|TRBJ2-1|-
TGCGCCAGCAGTGGGCGAGTAGCGGGGGGGTACAATGAGCAGTTCTTC
CASSGRVAGGYNEQFF
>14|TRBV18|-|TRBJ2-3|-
TGTGCCAGCTCACCGCGGAGGGGCACAGATACGCAGTATTTT
CASSPRRGTDTQYF
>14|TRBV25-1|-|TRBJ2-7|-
TGTGCCAGCAGTGACCCAGGGGCCTTTACGGAGCAGTACTTC
CASSDPGAFTEQYF
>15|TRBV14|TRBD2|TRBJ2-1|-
TGTGCCAGCAGCGATACTAGCGGGGGGACTCACGGGCAGTTCTTC
CASSDTSGGTHGQFF
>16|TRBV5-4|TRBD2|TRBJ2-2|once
TGTGCCAGCAGCTACGGACTAGCGGGGGTTTCCGGGGAGCTGTTTTTT
CASSYGLAGVSGELFF
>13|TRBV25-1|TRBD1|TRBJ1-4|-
TGTGCCAGCAGCTCTCAGACAGGGGAAAAACTGTTTTTT
CASSSQTGEKLFF
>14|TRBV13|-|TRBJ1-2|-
TGTGCCAGCAGCTTAGGCGTCAGTCCGGGGGGCTACACCTTC
CASSLGVSPGGYTF
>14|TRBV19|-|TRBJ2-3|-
TGTGCCAGTAGTATAGTTCCAGGCACAGATACGCAGTATTTT
CASSIVPGTDTQYF
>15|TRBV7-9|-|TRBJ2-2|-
TGTGCCAGCAGCTTAACCGGGGTAGGCACCGGGGAGCTGTTTTTT
CASSLTGVGTGELFF
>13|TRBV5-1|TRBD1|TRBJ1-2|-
TGCGCCAGCAGCTGGGACAGCGACTATGGCTACACCTTC
CASSWDSDYGYTF
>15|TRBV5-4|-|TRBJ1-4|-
TGTGCCAGCAGCTTGGGGGCAGGGATTAATGAAAAACTGTTTTTT
CASSLGAGINEKLFF
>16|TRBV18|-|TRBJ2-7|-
TGTGCCAGCTCACCACCATTAGACCCCCCGCCCTACGAGCAGTACTTC
CASSPPLDPPPYEQYF
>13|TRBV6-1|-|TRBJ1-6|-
TGTGCCAGCAGTCAAGATAATAATTCACCCCTCCACTTT
CASSQDNNSPLHF
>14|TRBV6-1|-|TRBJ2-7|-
TGTGCCACGTGGACAGCCACCGAACCGGGCGAGCAGTACTTC
CATWTATEPGEQYF
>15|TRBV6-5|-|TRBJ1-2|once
TGTGCCAGCACCAGCGGACAGCTAATCAACTATGGCTACACCTTC
CASTSGQLINYGYTF
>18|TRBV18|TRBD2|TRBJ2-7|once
TGTGCCAGCTCACCCCTAGCCGGACTAGCGGGACCTTCCTACGAGCAGTACTTC
CASSPLAGLAGPSYEQYF
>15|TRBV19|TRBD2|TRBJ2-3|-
TGTGCCACCCAATCCCGGGACTACCACACAGATACGCAGTATTTT
CATQSRDYHTDTQYF
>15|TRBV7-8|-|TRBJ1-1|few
TGTGCCAGCAGCTTAGAGGCTCGAGGGGGCACTGAAGCTTTCTTT
CASSLEARGGTEAFF
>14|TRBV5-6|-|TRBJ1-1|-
TGTGCCAGCAGCCTCCGACAGTCCAACACTGAAGCTTTCTTT
CASSLRQSNTEAFF
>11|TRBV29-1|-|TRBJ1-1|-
TGCAGCGTCCAGGGGCTCACTGAAGCTTTCTTT
CSVQGLTEAFF
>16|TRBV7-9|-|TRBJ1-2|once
TGTGCCAGCAGCTTAGCGCGGGGAGGAGCGCAGGTCGGCTACACCTTC
CASSLARGGAQVGYTF
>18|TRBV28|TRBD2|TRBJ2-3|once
TGTGCCAGCAGTTTCAGACTAGCGGGGGGGGACTTGACAGATACGCAGTATTTT
CASSFRLAGGDLTDTQYF
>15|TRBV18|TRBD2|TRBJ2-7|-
TGTGCCAGCTCACCAAGCGGGGGTTCCACCTACGAGCAGTACTTC
CASSPSGGSTYEQYF
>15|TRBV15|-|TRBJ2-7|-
TGTGCCACCAGCAGATCCGGGACATCGGGCCCCGAGCAGTACTTC
CATSRSGTSGPEQYF
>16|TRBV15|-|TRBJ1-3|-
TGTGCCACCAGCAGAGATGACCGAGTCTCTGGAAACACCATATATTTT
CATSRDDRVSGNTIYF
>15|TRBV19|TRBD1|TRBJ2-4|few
TGTGCCAGTAGTATAAGGACAGGTGAGGGGGTCATTCAGTACTTC
CASSIRTGEGVIQYF
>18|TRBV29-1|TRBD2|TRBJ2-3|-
TGCAGCGCAACTAGAGGACTAGGACTAGCGGGATCGGCAGATACGCAGTATTTT
CSATRGLGLAGSADTQYF
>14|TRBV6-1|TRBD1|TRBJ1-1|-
TGTGCCAGCAGTTTCGGGACAGGGTTCACTGAAGCTTTCTTT
CASSFGTGFTEAFF
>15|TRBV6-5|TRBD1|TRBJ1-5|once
TGTGCCAGCAGTCCCTATGGGACAGGGGATCAGCCCCAGCATTTT
CASSPYGTGDQPQHF
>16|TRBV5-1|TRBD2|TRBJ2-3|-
TGCGCCAGCAGCATTATAGGGACTAGTTCGGGAGATACGCAGTATTTT
CASSIIGTSSGDTQYF
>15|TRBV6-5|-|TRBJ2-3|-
TGTGCCAGCAGAGAAAGGGGCGAGGGCACAGATACGCAGTATTTT
CASRERGEGTDTQYF
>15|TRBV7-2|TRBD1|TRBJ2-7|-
TGTGCCAGCAGCGACAGGGGAGTCACATCCTACGAGCAGTACTTC
CASSDRGVTSYEQYF
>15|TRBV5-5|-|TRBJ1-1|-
TGTGCCAGCAGTCCCACCCCCCATGGGGACACTGAAGCTTTCTTT
CASSPTPHGDTEAFF
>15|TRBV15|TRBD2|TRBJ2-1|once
TGTGCCACCAGCAGGTATACGGGGGGGTTGATTCAGCAGTTCTTC
CATSRYTGGLIQQFF
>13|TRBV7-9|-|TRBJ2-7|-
TGTGCCAGCAGCTTGGGCAGGGAATCGGAGCAGTACTTC
CASSLGRESEQYF
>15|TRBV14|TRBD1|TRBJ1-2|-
TGTGCCAGCAGCCTCTACAGACAGGGGACCTATGGCTACACCTTC
CASSLYRQGTYGYTF
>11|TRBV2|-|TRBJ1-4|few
TGTGCCAGCAGTCCTAATGAAAAACTGTTTTTT
CASSPNEKLFF
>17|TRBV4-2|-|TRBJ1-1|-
TGTGCCAGCAGCCAAGGCGGATGGACAGAGAAGAACACTGAAGCTTTCTTT
CASSQGGWTEKNTEAFF
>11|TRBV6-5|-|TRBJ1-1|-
TGTGCCAGCACAAGACGTACTGAAGCTTTCTTT
CASTRRTEAFF
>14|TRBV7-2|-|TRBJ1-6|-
TGTGCCAGCAGCCCGACCGGGAATCCGTCAGTCCTCCACTTT
CASSPTGNPSVLHF
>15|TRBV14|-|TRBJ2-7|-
TGTGCCAGCAGCCAGTCGATAGTGGTTGAATACGAGCAGTACTTC
CASSQSIVVEYEQYF
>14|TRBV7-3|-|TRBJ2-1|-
TGTGCCAGCAGCCCAAACGCGGGGCGTAATGAGCAGTTCTTC
CASSPNAGRNEQFF
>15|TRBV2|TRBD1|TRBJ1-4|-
TGTGCCAGCAGTGCAACAGGGGGAACTAATGAAAAACTGTTTTTT
CASSATGGTNEKLFF
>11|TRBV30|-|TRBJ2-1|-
TGTGCCTGGAGTGGGGGGAATGAGCAGTTCTTC
CAWSGGNEQFF
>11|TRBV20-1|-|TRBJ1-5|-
TGCAGTGCTAGGGGAACGGGGCCCCAGCATTTT
CSARGTGPQHF
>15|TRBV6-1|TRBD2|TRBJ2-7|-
TGTGCCAGCAGTGAAGGTGGGACTAAGTCCTACGAGCAGTACTTC
CASSEGGTKSYEQYF
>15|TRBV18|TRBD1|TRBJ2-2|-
TGTGCCAGCTCACTACAGGGGTGGAACACCGGGGAGCTGTTTTTT
CASSLQGWNTGELFF
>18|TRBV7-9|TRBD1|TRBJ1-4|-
TGTGCCAGCAGCTTACTCGGGATTAGGGACAGCGTTAATGAAAAACTGTTTTTT
CASSLLGIRDSVNEKLFF
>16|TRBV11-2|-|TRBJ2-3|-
TGTGCCAGCAGCGAATGGACGGGTGCTAGCACAGATACGCAGTATTTT
CASSEWTGASTDTQYF
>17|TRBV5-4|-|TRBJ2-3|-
TGTGCCAGCAGCTTGGCCGGCGGGGCATCTCCGGGAGATACGCAGTATTTT
CASSLAGGASPGDTQYF
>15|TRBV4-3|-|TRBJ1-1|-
TGCGCCAGCAGCCAGCTGGACGGGAGGAACACTGAAGCTTTCTTT
CASSQLDGRNTEAFF
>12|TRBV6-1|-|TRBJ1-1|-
TGTGCCAGCAGTGCCGGGGCTCAAGAAGCTTTCTTT
CASSAGAQEAFF
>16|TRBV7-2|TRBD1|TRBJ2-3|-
TGTGCCAGCAGCCTCACTGGGACAGGGGAAACAGATACGCAGTATTTT
CASSLTGTGETDTQYF
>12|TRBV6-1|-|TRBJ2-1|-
TGTGCCAGCAGTAGGCCGTTGGGACCTACGTTCTTC
CASSRPLGPTFF